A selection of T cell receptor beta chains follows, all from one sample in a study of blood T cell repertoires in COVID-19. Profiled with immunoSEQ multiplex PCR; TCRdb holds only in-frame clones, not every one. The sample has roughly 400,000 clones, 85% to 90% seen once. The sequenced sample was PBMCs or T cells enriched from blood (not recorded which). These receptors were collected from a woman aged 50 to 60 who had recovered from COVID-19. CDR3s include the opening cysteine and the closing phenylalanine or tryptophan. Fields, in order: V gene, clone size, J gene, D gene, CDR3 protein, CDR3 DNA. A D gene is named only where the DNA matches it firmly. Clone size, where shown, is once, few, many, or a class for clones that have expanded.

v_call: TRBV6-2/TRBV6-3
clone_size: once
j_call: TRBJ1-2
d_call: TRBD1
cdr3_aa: CASSYSGQGPYYTF
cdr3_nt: TGTGCCAGCAGTTACTCCGGACAGGGCCCATACTACACCTTC

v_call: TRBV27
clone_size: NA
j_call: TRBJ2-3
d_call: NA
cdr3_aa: CASSSRRGNTDTQYF
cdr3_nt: TGTGCCAGCAGTTCCCGTCGGGGGAACACAGATACGCAGTATTTT

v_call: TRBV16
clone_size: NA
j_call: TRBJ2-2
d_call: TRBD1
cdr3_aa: CASSTDRASSGELFF
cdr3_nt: TGTGCCAGCAGCACGGACAGGGCGTCTTCCGGGGAGCTGTTTTTT

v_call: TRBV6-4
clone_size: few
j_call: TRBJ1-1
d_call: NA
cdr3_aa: CASSDFFVILANTEAFF
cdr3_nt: TGTGCCAGCAGTGACTTTTTCGTTATTCTAGCGAACACTGAAGCTTTCTTT

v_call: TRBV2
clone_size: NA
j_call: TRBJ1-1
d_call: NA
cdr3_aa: CASSATGEAFF
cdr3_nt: TGTGCCAGCAGTGCGACGGGGGAAGCTTTCTTT

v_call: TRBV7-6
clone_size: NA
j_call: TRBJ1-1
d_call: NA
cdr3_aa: CASSLELGGVVEAFF
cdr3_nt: TGTGCCAGCAGCTTAGAGCTAGGGGGGGTTGTTGAAGCTTTCTTT

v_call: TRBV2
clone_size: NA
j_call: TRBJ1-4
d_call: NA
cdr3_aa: CASARGGLSEKLFF
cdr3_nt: TGTGCCAGCGCTAGGGGGGGGTTGAGTGAAAAACTGTTTTTT

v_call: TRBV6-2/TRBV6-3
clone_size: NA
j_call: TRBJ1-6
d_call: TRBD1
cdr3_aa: CASSYQGAGNSPLHF
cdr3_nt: TGTGCCAGCAGTTACCAGGGGGCGGGAAATTCACCCCTCCACTTT

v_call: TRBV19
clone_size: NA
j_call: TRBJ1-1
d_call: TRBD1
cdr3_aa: CASTRGDRERYTEAFF
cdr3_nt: TGTGCCAGTACCAGAGGGGACAGGGAGCGGTACACTGAAGCTTTCTTT

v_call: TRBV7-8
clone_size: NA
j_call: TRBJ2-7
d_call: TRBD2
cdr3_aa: CASSLFSLAGATYEQYF
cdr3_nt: TGTGCCAGCAGCTTGTTCAGCCTAGCGGGGGCGACCTACGAGCAGTACTTC

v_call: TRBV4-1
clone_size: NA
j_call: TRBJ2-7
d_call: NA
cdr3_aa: CASSHLWAGEQYF
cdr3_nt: TGCGCCAGCAGCCACCTTTGGGCGGGGGAGCAGTACTTC

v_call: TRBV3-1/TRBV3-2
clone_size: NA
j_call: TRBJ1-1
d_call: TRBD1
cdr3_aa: CASSRQGGGTEAFF
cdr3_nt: TGTGCCAGCAGCCGGCAGGGGGGTGGTACTGAAGCTTTCTTT

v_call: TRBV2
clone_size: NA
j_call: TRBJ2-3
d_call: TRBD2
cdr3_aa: CASSSLAGHTQYF
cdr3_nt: TGTGCCAGCAGCTCACTAGCGGGGCATACGCAGTATTTT

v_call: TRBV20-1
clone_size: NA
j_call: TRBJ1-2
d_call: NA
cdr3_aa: CSASRGGIGYTF
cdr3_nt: TGCAGTGCAAGTAGGGGAGGGATTGGCTACACCTTC

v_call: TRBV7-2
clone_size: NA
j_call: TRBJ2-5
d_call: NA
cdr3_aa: CASSRQNPRAQYF
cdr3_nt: TGTGCCAGCAGCCGCCAAAACCCGAGGGCTCAGTACTTC

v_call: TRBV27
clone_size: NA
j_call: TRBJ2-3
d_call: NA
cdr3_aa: CASLALTDTQYF
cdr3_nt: TGTGCCTCCTTAGCCCTCACAGATACGCAGTATTTT

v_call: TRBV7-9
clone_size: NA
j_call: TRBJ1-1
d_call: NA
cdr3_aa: CASRPTGGTEAFF
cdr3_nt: TGTGCCAGCAGGCCGACGGGGGGCACTGAAGCTTTCTTT

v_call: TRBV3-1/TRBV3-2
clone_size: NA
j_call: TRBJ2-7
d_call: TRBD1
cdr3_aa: CASSHRDRGFYEQYF
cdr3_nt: TGTGCCAGCAGCCACCGGGACAGGGGGTTTTACGAGCAGTACTTC

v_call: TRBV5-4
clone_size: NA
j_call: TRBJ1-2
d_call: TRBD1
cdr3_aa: CASSLSKGGFYGYTF
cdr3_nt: TGTGCCAGCAGCTTGTCCAAAGGGGGCTTCTATGGCTACACCTTC

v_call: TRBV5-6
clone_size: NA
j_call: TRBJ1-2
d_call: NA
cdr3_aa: CASSRVPTYGYTF
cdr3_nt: TGTGCCAGCAGCCGGGTACCGACCTATGGCTACACCTTC

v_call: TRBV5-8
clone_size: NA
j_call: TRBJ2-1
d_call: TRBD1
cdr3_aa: CASSSRDRAGQFF
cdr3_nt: TGTGCCAGCAGCTCACGGGACAGGGCGGGGCAGTTCTTC

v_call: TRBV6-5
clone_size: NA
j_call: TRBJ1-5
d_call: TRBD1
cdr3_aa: CASSIGQGSNQPQHF
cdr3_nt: TGTGCCAGCAGCATTGGACAGGGTAGCAATCAGCCCCAGCATTTT

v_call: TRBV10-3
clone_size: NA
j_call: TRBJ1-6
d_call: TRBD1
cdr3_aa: CAISVLGQGNSPLHF
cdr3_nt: TGTGCCATCAGTGTTTTGGGACAGGGAAATTCACCCCTCCACTTT

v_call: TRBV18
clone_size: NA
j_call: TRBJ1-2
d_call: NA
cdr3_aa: CASSPTDNNYGYTF
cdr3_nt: TGTGCCAGCTCACCAACGGACAATAACTATGGCTACACCTTC

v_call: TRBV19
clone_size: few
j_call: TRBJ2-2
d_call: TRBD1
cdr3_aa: CASRQGTATGELFF
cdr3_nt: TGTGCCAGTAGACAGGGGACAGCCACCGGGGAGCTGTTTTTT

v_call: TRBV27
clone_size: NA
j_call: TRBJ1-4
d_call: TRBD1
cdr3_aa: CASRITGVNEKLFF
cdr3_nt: TGTGCCAGCAGGATTACAGGGGTTAATGAAAAACTGTTTTTT

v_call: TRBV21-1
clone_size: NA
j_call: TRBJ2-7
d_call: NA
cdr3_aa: CASSKDGTSGGEAYEQYF
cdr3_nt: TGTGCCAGCAGCAAAGATGGGACTAGCGGGGGGGAAGCTTACGAGCAGTACTTC

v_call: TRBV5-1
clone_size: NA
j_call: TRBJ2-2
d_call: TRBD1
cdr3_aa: CASSLGPGQSTGELFF
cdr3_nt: TGCGCCAGCAGCTTGGGACCGGGACAGAGCACCGGGGAGCTGTTTTTT

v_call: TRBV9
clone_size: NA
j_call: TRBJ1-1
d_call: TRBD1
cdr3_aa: CASSTRTGGLTEAFF
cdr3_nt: TGTGCCAGCAGCACTCGAACAGGGGGCCTCACTGAAGCTTTCTTT

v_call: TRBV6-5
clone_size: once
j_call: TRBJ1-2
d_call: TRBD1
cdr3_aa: CASSWTGDKTYGYTF
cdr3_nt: TGTGCCAGCAGTTGGACAGGGGACAAGACCTATGGCTACACCTTC

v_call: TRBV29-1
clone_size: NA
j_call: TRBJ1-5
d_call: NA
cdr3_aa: CSVGARDQPQHF
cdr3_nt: TGCAGCGTTGGGGCGAGGGATCAGCCCCAGCATTTT

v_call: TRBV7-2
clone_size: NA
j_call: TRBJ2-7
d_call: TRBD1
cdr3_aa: CASSFRDRRSEQYF
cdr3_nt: TGTGCCAGCAGCTTCCGGGACAGACGATCCGAGCAGTACTTC

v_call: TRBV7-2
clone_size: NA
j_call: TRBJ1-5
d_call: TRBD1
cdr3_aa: CASSQTGGIQPQHF
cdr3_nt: TGTGCCAGCAGCCAGACAGGGGGCATCCAGCCCCAGCATTTT

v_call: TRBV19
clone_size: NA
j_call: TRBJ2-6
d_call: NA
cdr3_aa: CASSITLGSSGANVLTF
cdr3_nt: TGTGCCAGTAGTATTACCCTTGGGAGCTCTGGGGCCAACGTCCTGACTTTC

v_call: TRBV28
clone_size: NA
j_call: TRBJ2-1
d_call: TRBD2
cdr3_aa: CASSFGGGRHYNEQFF
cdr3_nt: TGTGCCAGCAGTTTCGGCGGGGGGCGACATTACAATGAGCAGTTCTTC

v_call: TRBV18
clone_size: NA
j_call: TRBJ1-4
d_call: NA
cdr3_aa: CASSLTDKIREKLFF
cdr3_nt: TGTGCCAGCTCACTTACGGACAAAATCCGGGAAAAACTGTTTTTT

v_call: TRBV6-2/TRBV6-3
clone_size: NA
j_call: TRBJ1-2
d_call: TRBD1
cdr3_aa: CASSYTGQGAHGYTF
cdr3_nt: TGTGCCAGCAGTTACACGGGACAGGGGGCGCATGGCTACACCTTC

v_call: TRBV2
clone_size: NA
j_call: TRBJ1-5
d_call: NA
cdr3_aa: CASKGGQSNQPQHF
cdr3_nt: TGTGCCAGCAAAGGTGGACAAAGCAATCAGCCCCAGCATTTT

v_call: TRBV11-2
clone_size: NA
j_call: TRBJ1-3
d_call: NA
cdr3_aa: CASSLPNSGNTIYF
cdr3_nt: TGTGCCAGCAGCTTACCTAACTCTGGAAACACCATATATTTT

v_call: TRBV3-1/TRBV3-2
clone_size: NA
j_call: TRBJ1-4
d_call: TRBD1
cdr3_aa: CASSPTGQSRELFF
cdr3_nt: TGTGCCAGCAGCCCGACGGGACAGTCAAGGGAACTGTTTTTT

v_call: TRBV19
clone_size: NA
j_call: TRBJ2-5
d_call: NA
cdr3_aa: CASSGTAQTQYF
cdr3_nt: TGTGCCAGTAGTGGGACTGCTCAGACCCAGTACTTC

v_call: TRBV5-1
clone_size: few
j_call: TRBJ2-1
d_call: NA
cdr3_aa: CASSTQAYNEQFF
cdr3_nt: TGCGCCAGCAGCACTCAGGCGTACAATGAGCAGTTCTTC

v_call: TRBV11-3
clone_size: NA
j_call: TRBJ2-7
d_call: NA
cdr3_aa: CASSLDYPGEQYF
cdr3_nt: TGTGCCAGCAGCTTAGATTATCCGGGCGAGCAGTACTTC

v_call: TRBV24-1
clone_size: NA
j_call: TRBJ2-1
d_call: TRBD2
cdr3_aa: CATQSGGYNEQFF
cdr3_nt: TGTGCCACTCAGAGCGGGGGGTACAATGAGCAGTTCTTC

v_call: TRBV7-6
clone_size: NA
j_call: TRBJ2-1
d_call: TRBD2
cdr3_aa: CASSPQGLAGRGEQFF
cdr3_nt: TGTGCCAGCAGCCCACAAGGACTAGCGGGGAGGGGTGAGCAGTTCTTC

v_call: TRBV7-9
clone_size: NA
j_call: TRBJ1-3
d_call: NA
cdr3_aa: CASSLGTGTLSGNTIYF
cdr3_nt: TGTGCCAGCAGCTTAGGAACGGGAACTCTCTCTGGAAACACCATATATTTT

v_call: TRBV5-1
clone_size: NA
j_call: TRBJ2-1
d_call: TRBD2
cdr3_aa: CASSLVGLAGLSSYNEQFF
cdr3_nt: TGCGCCAGCAGCTTGGTAGGCCTAGCGGGGCTAAGCTCCTACAATGAGCAGTTCTTC

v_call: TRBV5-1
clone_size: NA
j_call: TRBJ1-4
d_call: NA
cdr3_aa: CASSMDSSTNEKLFF
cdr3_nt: TGCGCCAGCAGCATGGACAGTTCAACTAATGAAAAACTGTTTTTT

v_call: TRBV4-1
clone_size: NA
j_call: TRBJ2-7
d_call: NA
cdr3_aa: CASSQERQRSYEQYF
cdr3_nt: TGCGCCAGCAGCCAAGAGCGACAGAGATCCTACGAGCAGTACTTC

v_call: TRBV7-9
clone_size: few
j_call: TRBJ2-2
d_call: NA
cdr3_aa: CASSLGEANTGELFF
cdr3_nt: TGTGCCAGCAGCTTAGGGGAGGCGAACACCGGGGAGCTGTTTTTT

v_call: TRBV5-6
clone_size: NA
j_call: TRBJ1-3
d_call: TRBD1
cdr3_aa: CASSFGQGVSNTIYF
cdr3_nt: TGTGCCAGCAGCTTCGGACAGGGAGTTTCAAACACCATATATTTT